The next 21 T cell receptor beta chains were all read from a single sample in a study of low-dose radiotherapy and immunotherapy resistance in tumors (dated by TCRdb to between 2020 and 2023). According to the study, the label for this sample's time point signals: after trial treatment. The sample's treatment or condition label, in plain terms: LDRT plus nivolumab, ipilimumab, low-dose cyclophosphamide and aspirin (RACIN trial). Sequencing instrument: Illumina HiSeq 2500. First-strand cDNA was synthesized with Superscript III and a set of TRAV- and TRBV-specific primers, covering both TCRalpha and TCRbeta chains. An approximately 20-cycle PCR with Phusion amplified the TCRs, pairing a constant-region primer with the adapter that was attached to the V primers. The public reads were run again by TCRdb, first through fastp at Q25 and then through MiXCR, and only productive beta chains were kept. Rows are combined by CDR3 protein, so each entry shows the most common genes and DNA. This sample has 35,000 to 45,000 distinct CDR3 sequences in its table, and 20% to 30% of those were observed once. The ten largest make up around 9.1% of the sample.

Here the sequenced sample was PBMCs, taken after low-dose radiotherapy plus immunotherapy. The receptors come from a male donor with prostate cancer.

This clonotype has only a few counts. This chain connects TRBV12-3 or TRBV12-4 to TRBJ2-5; 11 bases align to TRBD1. The CDR3 has 17 residues. The ends lost 5 bases at V and 3 bases at J; junction bases unmatched: 11. The CDR3: CASSRRRTGGEEETQYF. The CDR3 DNA reads as TGTGCCAGCAGTCGCCGCCGGACAGGGGGCGAGGAAGAGACCCAGTACTTC.

This clonotype was observed at least ten times. The chain combines TRBV30 with TRBJ2-4; no clear D. CDR3 length equals 15 residues. V was trimmed by 0 bases and J by 0 bases, leaving 9 bases between them. Germline assignment: CDR1 GTSNPN and CDR2 SVGIG (reference sequence). The CDR3 is CAWSVGQTAKNIQYF. CDR3 sequence (DNA): TGTGCCTGGAGTGTAGGCCAGACAGCCAAAAACATTCAGTACTTC.

This chain connects TRBV7-2 to TRBJ1-5; D is unresolved. Germline lookup yields CDR1 SGHTA and CDR2 FQGNSA. The CDR3 totals 15 residues. With 4 bases removed from V and 3 bases from J, the gap between germline ends came to 13 bases. The chain's CDR3 is CASSSRGPLNQPQHF. The CDR3 DNA reads as TGTGCCAGCAGCTCCCGAGGGCCCCTCAATCAGCCCCAGCATTTT.

This clonotype was seen only once. The chain carries TRBV29-1 and TRBJ2-1, with 8 bases fitting TRBD2. Trimming cost V 4 bases and J 6 bases; bases outside gene matches: 14. The germline CDR1 and CDR2 sequences are SQVTM and ANQGSEA. The CDR3 consists of 16 residues. CDR3 residues: CSVGGRGGLAPNEQFF. The DNA of the CDR3 is TGCAGCGTTGGGGGTCGGGGAGGACTAGCACCCAATGAGCAGTTCTTC.

A few counts support this clonotype. The chain joins TRBV28 to TRBJ2-7, with D possibly TRBD1 on 6 matching bases. The germline V and J ends were trimmed by 6 bases and 7 bases, with 25 bases remaining between them. The germline gives CDR1 MDHEN, CDR2 SYDVKM. This CDR3 has 16 amino acids. DNA of the CDR3: TGTGCCAGCAGGCTTGGGTGGTCACAGGGAGCAAGGGAGCAGTACTTC. Protein sequence: CASRLGWSQGAREQYF.

A word on this clonotype: A read error is possible here, since a much larger clone lies one base away. This chain uses TRBV28 with TRBJ1-5, with D perhaps TRBD1 (5 bases). CDR1 and CDR2 (germline): MDHEN, SYDVKM. The CDR3 is made up of 14 amino acids. The DNA for the CDR3 is TGTGCCAGCAGTTTACCAGGGATAAATCAGCCCAAGCATTTT. Its translation: CASSLPGINQPKHF.

V gene TRBV30 combines with J gene TRBJ2-7; 7 nucleotides agree with TRBD1. Germline trimming cut 2 bases from V and 3 bases from J; bases unmatched to any gene: 10. The V gene's germline CDR1 is GTSNPN and CDR2 SVGIG (reference sequence). The CDR3 is 15 amino acids. CDR3 nucleotides: TGTGCCTGGAGTTTACCCGGGACAGAAAGCTACGAGCAGTACTTC. Translation gives CAWSLPGTESYEQYF.

In its sample, this clonotype is medium-sized. The chain links TRBV28 to TRBJ2-1; TRBD2 agrees at 10 bases. V was clipped by 4 bases and J by 4 bases; unmatched bases: 7. The CDR3 covers 16 residues. Germline lookup yields CDR1 MDHEN and CDR2 SYDVKM. The CDR3 region is CASSSPGTSEYNEQFF. CDR3 bases: TGTGCCAGCAGTTCGCCCGGGACTAGCGAGTACAATGAGCAGTTCTTC.

This clonotype is medium-sized in the sample. This rearrangement joins TRBV28 to TRBJ2-5; TRBD1 matches 9 bases. V dropped 5 bases and J dropped 2; count of bases not matched to a gene: 15. The length of the CDR3 is 18 residues. Looked up from germline, CDR1 is MDHEN and CDR2 is SYDVKM. The CDR3 DNA reads TGTGCCAGCAGTCCCATTATACCGGGACAGGGTCCGCAAGAGACCCAGTACTTC. This gives the protein CASSPIIPGQGPQETQYF.

The sample holds many counts of this clonotype. This chain joins TRBV19 and TRBJ2-3; 10 bases line up with TRBD2. The V gene end was trimmed by 10 bases and the J gene end by 4 bases; junction bases not matched to a gene: 8. The CDR3 consists of 14 residues. CDR1 is LNHDA and CDR2 is SQIVND in the germline V gene (reference sequence). The CDR3 spells CATHFSGGSDTQYF. DNA of the CDR3: TGTGCCACCCATTTTAGCGGGGGGTCAGATACGCAGTATTTT.

There are many counts of this clonotype. The CDR3 bases are TGTGCCAGCAGGAACTACAGGGAAGGGGGCTACACCTTC. Residues: CASRNYREGGYTF. The V and J genes are TRBV6-2 or TRBV6-3 and TRBJ1-2; D may be TRBD1 (6 bases). Germline V gene sequence: CDR1 MNHEY, CDR2 SVGEGT. The CDR3 totals 13 residues. Between the trimmed V and J ends, which lost 6 bases and 8 bases, there was a span of 16 bases.

This clonotype was counted only a few times. A far larger clone is one base from this, pointing to a likely read error. Lacking the conserved final phenylalanine or tryptophan, this CDR3 likely reflects a read error. The chain uses TRBV6-5 and TRBJ2-5, with TRBD1 identical over 7 bases. The CDR3 sequence is 14 residues long. V trimming: 6 bases; J trimming: 6 bases; junction bases outside the gene matches: 10. Germline-derived CDR1 and CDR2 are MNHEY and SVGAGI. The DNA for the CDR3 is TGTGCCAGCAGCGCTGGGACAGCGCAAAAGACCCAGTACTGC. Translating it yields CASSAGTAQKTQYC.

With regard to this clonotype: This likely came from a read error, as a far larger clone is one base away. V usage is TRBV7-9 and J usage is TRBJ1-2; D ambiguous. CDR1 SEHNR and CDR2 FQNEAQ come from the germline V gene (reference sequence). The CDR3 extends over 14 amino acids. The CDR3 DNA reads as TGTGCCAGCACCTTAGACCCACGGAGCTATGGCTACACCTTC. This encodes CASTLDPRSYGYTF.

The table lists this clonotype with many counts. The chain joins TRBV29-1 to TRBJ2-2; D is undetermined. V lost 3 bases, J lost 6 bases, and 8 bases lay in between. The germline V gene has CDR1 SQVTM and CDR2 ANQGSEA. CDR3 length: 12 amino acids. CDR3 protein: CSVDRGAGELFF. For the CDR3, the DNA is TGCAGCGTTGACCGTGGCGCCGGGGAGCTGTTTTTT.

This clonotype is medium-sized in the sample. This chain links TRBV28 with TRBJ2-2; 7 bases are shared with TRBD1. V trimming: 5 bases; J trimming: 2 bases; junction bases outside the gene matches: 11. This CDR3 comprises 17 residues. Looked up from germline, CDR1 is MDHEN and CDR2 is SYDVKM. Here the CDR3 DNA reads TGTGCCAGCAGTCCCGGGACAGCTGTCCAAAACACCGGGGAGCTGTTTTTT. Its translation: CASSPGTAVQNTGELFF.

To note about this clonotype: Germline and junction disagree at one end, which may indicate a read error. V is TRBV7-9 and J is TRBJ2-1, with 7 nucleotides matching TRBD2. Germline CDR1 is SEHNR and CDR2 is FQNEAQ (reference sequence). This CDR3 has 15 amino acids. The CDR3 DNA is TGTGCCAGCAGCTTAGCGGGAGGGTCCTACAATCAGCAGTTCTTC. It is translated as CASSLAGGSYNQQFF.

In regard to this clonotype: A far larger clone lies a single base away; this is likely a read error. The V gene is TRBV7-8, the J gene TRBJ2-5; perhaps D is TRBD1 or TRBD2 (5 bases each). The CDR3 contains 16 residues. V dropped 5 bases and J dropped 11 bases, with 27 bases sitting between them. CDR1 SGHVS and CDR2 FQNEAQ come from the germline V gene. The CDR3 DNA is TGTGCCAGCAGCCGTAGATCCGGGGCCGGATCAAATGAGCAGTACTTC. Translation: CASSRRSGAGSNEQYF.

This clonotype was counted many times. This sequence joins TRBV3-1 and TRBJ2-7; 8 nucleotides agree with TRBD2. Germline CDR1 and CDR2: LGHDT and YNNKEL (reference sequence). With V trimmed by 4 bases and J by 2 bases, 7 bases remained unmatched. The CDR3 is 15 residues long. This chain's CDR3 is CASSPQVAGTYEQYF. CDR3 DNA sequence: TGTGCCAGCAGCCCCCAAGTAGCGGGGACCTACGAGCAGTACTTC.

This clonotype has ten or more counts. The chain combines TRBV6-5 with TRBJ1-4, with 9 bases aligning to TRBD1. The V gene's germline CDR1 is MNHEY and CDR2 SVGAGI. V lost 0 bases, J lost 7 bases, and 3 bases stayed unmatched. This CDR3 spans 15 amino acids. The CDR3 DNA reads TGTGCCAGCAGTTACTCGACAGGGGGGGGTGAAAAACTGTTTTTT. This encodes CASSYSTGGGEKLFF.

This clonotype has a count of ten or more. V is TRBV5-1 and J is TRBJ2-7; TRBD2 might be the D (5 bases). Trimming removed 0 bases at V and 3 bases at J, with 10 bases between. Germline V gene sequence: CDR1 SGHRS, CDR2 YFSETQ. This CDR3 has 14 residues. The CDR3 DNA is TGCGCCAGCAGCTTGGGAACCGAGGGCTACGAGCAGTACTTC. This codes for CASSLGTEGYEQYF.

The chain carries TRBV18 and TRBJ2-5; D gene ambiguous. Trimming left V 3 bases short and J 2 bases short, with 7 bases between. Germline CDR1 KGHSH, CDR2 LQKENI. The CDR3 is 13 residues long. The CDR3 sequence: CASSPSQQETQYF. DNA of the CDR3: TGTGCCAGCTCACCGTCTCAACAAGAGACCCAGTACTTC. The full variable domain, rest sourced from reference TRBV18 and TRBJ2-5, is NAGVMQNPRHLVRRRGQEARLRCSPMKGHSHVYWYRQLPEEGLKFMVYLQKENIIDESGMPKERFSAEFPKEGPSILRIQQVVRGDSAAYFCASSPSQQETQYFGPGTRLLVL.